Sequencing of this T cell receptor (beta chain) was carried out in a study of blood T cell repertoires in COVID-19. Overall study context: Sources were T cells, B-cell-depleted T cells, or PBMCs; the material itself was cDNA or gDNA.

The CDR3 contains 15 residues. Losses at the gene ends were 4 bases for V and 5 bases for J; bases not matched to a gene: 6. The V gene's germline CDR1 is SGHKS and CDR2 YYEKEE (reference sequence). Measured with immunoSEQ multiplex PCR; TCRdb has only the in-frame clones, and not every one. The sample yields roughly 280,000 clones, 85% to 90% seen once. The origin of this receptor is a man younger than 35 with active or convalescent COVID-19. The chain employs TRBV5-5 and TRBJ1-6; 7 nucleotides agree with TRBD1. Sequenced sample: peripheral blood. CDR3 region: CASSRQGEDNSPLHF. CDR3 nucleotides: TGTGCCAGCAGCCGGCAGGGGGAGGATAATTCACCCCTCCACTTT.